The present entry profiles one TCR beta chain with its context. Which antigen it targets is not known. No clone much larger than this one lies a single base away; base qualities are absent. This sample is part of a study of blood T cells in healthy people across ages (dated by TCRdb to the mid-2010s). In the study overall: In model experiments, roughly one uniquely barcoded TCR beta cDNA molecule per two T cells was captured by template switching. Using deep sequencing normalized with unique cDNA molecular identifiers, the study measured how TCR beta repertoire diversity changes with age. The donors were split into four age groups: young (average about 15 years), middle-aged (roughly 39), aged (62) and long-lived (roughly 80). To avoid experimental bias, donors of different ages were distributed randomly across sequencing lanes. For two donors (one aged 18 to 30 and one aged 80 or older), the study analyzed two additional independent replicas of 1 million unique cDNA reads from the same blood draw.

The 35 to 40 donors, aged roughly 6 to 95 years, were systemically healthy Caucasian individuals from Russia. Roughly 9.5 milliliters of peripheral blood were drawn from each donor into EDTA-treated Vacutainer tubes. Ficoll-Paque density-gradient centrifugation was used to isolate PBMCs, with at least 6.5 million per sample. Trizol reagent was used to extract total RNA from the PBMCs, yielding at least 5 micrograms per sample. For every donor, flow cytometry on a PBMC aliquot measured the percentage of naive CD45RAhigh/CD27high T cells. V lost 3 bases and J lost 1 base; the stretch between them is 12 bases long. The CDR3 runs 14 amino acids, cysteine and phenylalanine included. The DNA shown is the 42-base CDR3, in frame from base 1. Based on the germline V gene (reference sequence), the CDR1 and CDR2 sequences are DFQATT and SNEGSKA. The full study reports these points: The CMV infection status of donors was not known, potentially confounding age-related changes in expanded clonotypes. Since profiling was done on bulk unsorted PBMCs, naive and antigen-experienced compartments could not be conclusively compared. Estimates of total diversity based on one million sequenced T cells were regarded as lower bounds and as underestimates. Observed TCR beta diversity per million T cells fell roughly linearly with age, and a significant reduction was already apparent by age roughly 41. Observed TCR beta diversity correlated strongly with the percentage of naive T cells measured by flow cytometry. Compared with the aged group, the long-lived group had more naive CD4+ T cells, fewer expanded clones and increased TCR diversity, suggesting age selection.

Receptor libraries were prepared by 5' RACE. The run used an Illumina HiSeq 2500. A second PCR of 7 to 11 cycles was performed with a sample-barcoded 5' primer and a J-beta primer mix. A template-switch 5' adaptor carrying 12 random nucleotides introduced a unique molecular identifier onto each TCR beta cDNA molecule. Each sample yielded at least 2.5 million CDR3-containing paired-end reads. First-strand cDNA synthesis was performed from all RNA using the Mint cDNA synthesis kit, with priming by a TRBC-specific oligonucleotide. Following uracil-DNA glycosylase treatment, all cDNA underwent a first 18-cycle PCR with the universal primers M1SS and BC2_uni_R. Per the original workflow: For normalization, 1 million high-quality reads, each with a distinct molecular identifier, were randomly selected from each sample. Instead of being binned into consensus sequences, reads that shared molecular identifiers were thrown out. MiTCR, run with a Q25 quality threshold and the strictest error-elimination algorithm, handled CDR3 identification, clonotype clustering and error correction. A nonparametric unseen species model with Euler transformation was used to estimate a lower bound on total TCR beta diversity. TCRdb handled the public reads itself, with Q25 trimming in fastp and clone calling in MiXCR, and kept productive beta chains. Each entry is one CDR3 protein sequence, shown with its most common DNA and genes. The V and J calls come from TCRdb's annotation, not from the publication. The sample profile shows about 1.4 million distinct CDR3 sequences; approximately 59% of them were found once. The ten largest clones represent 6.5% to 8.5% of the sample.

Recombination joined TRBV20-1 with TRBJ1-2; the D gene is unclear. This TCR was sampled from a man between 18 and 35 years old in good health. Sequenced sample: blood. The bases read TGCAGTGCTAGCCGCACCATCCGTAACTATGGCTACACCTTC. This translates into CSASRTIRNYGYTF.